This T cell receptor (beta chain) is drawn from a study of shared T cell receptors in the human thymus (dated by TCRdb to the early 2020s). Background on the whole study: The study investigated the way shared, self-reactive T-cell receptor alpha chains are produced in the human thymus.

The library came from the immunoSEQ multiplex PCR assay. TCRdb provides this immuneACCESS table in a form limited to in-frame rearrangements. Some clones are lacking; in checked studies, under half of them reflect an unresolved V gene, and why the rest are absent is not known. This sample is represented by roughly 410,000 clones; 85% to 95% of them were singletons. The ten largest clones represent approximately 0.02% of the sample. To note about this clone: There is no known antigen for this receptor. One base away there is no much larger clone; base qualities are not given.

V loses 3 bases, J loses 3 bases, and the germline ends lie 7 bases apart. The CDR3 runs 13 amino acids, cysteine and phenylalanine included. Only the CDR3 portion is preserved as DNA: 39 bases, with reading frame beginning at the first base. CDR1 and CDR2 are read off the germline V gene as WSHSY and SAAADI. The V gene is TRBV10-2 and the J gene is TRBJ2-3; TRBD2 could be the D gene, as 6 bases match. This clonotype was sampled from a human donor. What was sequenced was thymocytes. The CDR3 loop reads CASSDGRTDTQYF. The DNA sequence follows: TGCGCCAGCAGTGACGGGAGAACAGATACGCAGTATTTT.